The 22 T cell receptor beta chains reported below all come from one sample, sequenced in a study of blood T cell repertoires in COVID-19. Method: immunoSEQ multiplex PCR; TCRdb's copy keeps in-frame clones and lacks some. The data show under 150,000 clones, about three quarters seen once. Sequenced material: peripheral blood. The receptor source for this set is a man aged 80 or over with acute or convalescent COVID-19.

The CDR3 region is CAIRAGQGTHEQYF. Here the CDR3 DNA reads TGTGCCATCAGGGCTGGACAGGGGACCCACGAGCAGTACTTC. The chain has TRBV10-3 and TRBJ2-7; 9 positions match TRBD1. Germline loops: CDR1 ENHRY, CDR2 SYGVKD. The CDR3 spans 14 residues. The V gene end was trimmed by 6 bases and the J gene end by 5 bases; junction bases not matched to a gene: 8.

This chain joins TRBV19 and TRBJ2-2; 7 nucleotides align to TRBD1. The trim removed 7 bases at V and 3 bases at J, leaving 8 bases unmatched. CDR1 is LNHDA, CDR2 SQIVND, per germline (reference sequence). CDR3 size: 15 residues. This CDR3 is CASTPGTAHTGELFF. CDR3 nucleotide sequence: TGTGCCAGTACCCCCGGGACAGCGCACACCGGGGAGCTGTTTTTT.

This clone has just a few counts. This chain links TRBV5-4 with TRBJ1-3; no clear D gene. This CDR3 has 15 amino acids. V lost 4 bases and J 1 base, leaving 12 bases between the germline ends. Germline CDR1 reads SGHNT; CDR2 reads YYREEE (reference sequence). The CDR3 is CASSARGSSGNTIYF. Written as DNA, the CDR3 is TGTGCCAGCAGCGCCCGGGGTTCGTCTGGAAACACCATATATTTT.

The chain links TRBV28 to TRBJ2-1; D may be TRBD2 (6 bases). CDR1 and CDR2 (germline): MDHEN, SYDVKM. V lost 4 bases, J lost 10 bases, and 17 bases lay in between. The CDR3 extends over 14 amino acids. CDR3 region: CASSSPGTVREQFF. As DNA, the CDR3 is TGTGCCAGCAGTTCCCCTGGGACTGTTCGAGAGCAGTTCTTC.

The chain employs TRBV5-1 and TRBJ2-2; D gene unclear. Germline V gene sequence: CDR1 SGHRS, CDR2 YFSETQ. This CDR3 is 13 amino acids long. Between the trimmed V and J ends, which lost 5 bases and 4 bases, there was a span of 9 bases. The CDR3 bases are TGCGCCAGCAGGACGACTGTCACCGGGGAGCTGTTTTTT. This codes for CASRTTVTGELFF.

This rearrangement joins TRBV6-5 to TRBJ2-2; D gene unclear. V gave up 1 base and J gave up 3 bases, with 12 bases separating them. The CDR3 extends over 16 amino acids. Germline CDR1 is MNHEY and CDR2 is SVGAGI. CDR3 protein: CASSYFRSLDTGELFF. The CDR3 nucleotides are TGTGCCAGCAGTTACTTTAGGAGTCTTGACACCGGGGAGCTGTTTTTT.

This sequence joins TRBV5-1 and TRBJ2-7, with 7 positions matching TRBD1. The CDR3 is 15 amino acids. Germline V gives CDR1 SGHRS, CDR2 YFSETQ. V was clipped by 5 bases and J by 1 base; unmatched bases: 9. The CDR3 sequence is CASRDGTATSYEQYF. The CDR3 DNA is TGCGCCAGCAGAGACGGGACAGCCACTTCCTACGAGCAGTACTTC.

This CDR3 is CASTLQGGSETQYF. The CDR3 DNA sequence: TGTGCCAGCACCCTACAAGGGGGATCGGAGACCCAGTACTTC. The chain carries TRBV11-2 and TRBJ2-5; tentative D call: TRBD1 (6 bases). Trimming stripped 7 bases from V and 5 bases from J, with 17 bases between. The germline CDR1 and CDR2 sequences are SGHAT and FQNNGV. The CDR3 extends over 14 amino acids.

V and J are TRBV27 and TRBJ1-4; 7 bases line up with TRBD1. J was trimmed by 7 bases and V by 6 bases; bases with no gene match: 11. The CDR3 has 15 residues. Germline CDR1 reads MNHEY; CDR2 reads SMNVEV (reference sequence). Written as DNA, the CDR3 is TGTGCCAGCAGGCCAGGGACAGCTATCGGTGAAAAACTGTTTTTT. Translated, it gives CASRPGTAIGEKLFF.

The sample holds a few counts of this clone. This chain connects TRBV7-8 to TRBJ1-1; D gene ambiguous. Trimming removed 2 bases at V and 6 bases at J, with 7 bases between. The CDR3 loop spans 12 amino acids. Germline V gene sequence: CDR1 SGHVS, CDR2 FQNEAQ. CDR3 residues: CASSLPGSEAFF. As DNA, the CDR3 is TGTGCCAGCAGCTTACCGGGATCTGAAGCTTTCTTT.

The V call is TRBV7-2, the J call TRBJ1-5; weak D call: TRBD1 (6 bases). CDR3 length equals 14 residues. Trimming removed 4 bases at V and 0 bases at J, with 7 bases between. Germline CDR1 is SGHTA and CDR2 is FQGNSA. The CDR3 protein is CASSSQGSNQPQHF. The CDR3 DNA reads TGTGCCAGCAGCTCACAGGGTAGCAATCAGCCCCAGCATTTT.

This chain links TRBV27 with TRBJ2-2; 10 nucleotides match TRBD2. In germline, CDR1 is MNHEY, CDR2 SMNVEV (reference sequence). J lost 4 bases, V lost 2 bases, and 7 bases had no gene match. This CDR3 region has 17 residues. CDR3 loop: CASSLGSGGLGTGELFF. The CDR3 bases are TGTGCCAGCAGTTTAGGTAGCGGGGGGCTCGGCACCGGGGAGCTGTTTTTT.

The rearrangement links TRBV14 to TRBJ2-5; 9 bases line up with TRBD1. V was clipped by 3 bases and J by 5 bases; unmatched bases: 10. Germline-derived CDR1 and CDR2 are SGHDN and FVKESK. The CDR3 extends over 16 amino acids. DNA for the CDR3: TGTGCCAGCAGCCACCATCCGGGACAGGGATCGGAGACCCAGTACTTC. Encoded protein: CASSHHPGQGSETQYF.

CDR3 loop: CAIGLAGGFSTDTQYF. The CDR3 DNA sequence: TGTGCCATAGGACTAGCGGGGGGTTTTAGCACAGATACGCAGTATTTT. The J gene is TRBJ2-3, the V gene TRBV10-3; 14 bases align to TRBD2. The CDR3 extends over 16 amino acids. In germline, CDR1 is ENHRY, CDR2 SYGVKD. J gave up 0 bases and V 9 bases, and 5 bases lay outside the gene matches.

This chain connects TRBV6-5 to TRBJ2-7, with 9 bases matching TRBD1. V lost 7 bases to trimming and J lost 7 bases; unmatched junction nucleotides: 11. CDR1 is MNHEY and CDR2 is SVGAGI in the germline V gene. The CDR3 runs to 14 residues. In nucleotides, the CDR3 is TGTGCCAGCATTCCCGGGACAGGGTCGCGTGAGCAGTACTTC. Translating it yields CASIPGTGSREQYF.

This chain links TRBV16 with TRBJ1-5; the D is unclear. The CDR3 contains 13 residues. The V end was cut by 4 bases, the J end by 4 bases, with 8 bases between. Looked up from germline, CDR1 is KGHSY and CDR2 is FQNENV. DNA for the CDR3: TGTGCCAGCAGCCTGACGGGGAATCAGCCCCAGCATTTT. Its protein is CASSLTGNQPQHF.

The V call is TRBV30, the J call TRBJ2-5, with D uncertain. The CDR3 totals 13 residues. Germline V gene data show CDR1 as GTSNPN and CDR2 as SVGIG (reference sequence). Trimming took 2 bases from V and 5 from J, leaving 12 bases between them. CDR3 nucleotide sequence: TGTGCCTGGAGTACAAGTGCCGTGGAGACCCAGTACTTC. This translates into CAWSTSAVETQYF.

This chain links TRBV11-2 with TRBJ2-2; unclear D gene. Between the trimmed V and J ends, which lost 2 bases and 7 bases, there was a span of 11 bases. Germline V CDR1 and CDR2: SGHAT, FQNNGV. CDR3 size: 14 residues. CDR3 residues: CASSLMRANGELFF. The CDR3, as DNA: TGTGCCAGCAGCTTAATGAGAGCGAACGGGGAGCTGTTTTTT. Full variable domain (outside the CDR3, taken from reference TRBV11-2 and TRBJ2-2): EAGVAQSPRYKIIEKRQSVAFWCNPISGHATLYWYQQILGQGPKLLIQFQNNGVVDDSQLPKDRFSAERLKGVDSTLKIQPAKLEDSAVYLCASSLMRANGELFFGEGSRLTVL.

The chain has TRBV10-3 and TRBJ1-5; D ambiguous. The CDR3 has 15 residues. Trimming took off 0 bases at V and 3 bases at J, with 9 bases between the two ends. Germline CDR1 and CDR2: ENHRY and SYGVKD. The CDR3 DNA is TGTGCCATCAGTGAGTCTCCAGAATACAATCAGCCCCAGCATTTT. It yields the protein CAISESPEYNQPQHF.

This rearrangement joins TRBV5-6 to TRBJ2-3, with 9 bases that match TRBD1. This CDR3 is built from 16 residues. In germline, CDR1 is SGHDT, CDR2 YYEEEE. Germline trimming cut 5 bases from V and 3 bases from J; bases unmatched to any gene: 10. The CDR3 sequence is CASRYAGTGRTDTQYF. The CDR3 coding sequence is TGTGCCAGCAGATACGCGGGGACAGGGAGGACAGATACGCAGTATTTT.

This chain links TRBV18 with TRBJ1-3; D might be TRBD1 (5 bases). Looked up from germline, CDR1 is KGHSH and CDR2 is LQKENI. The CDR3 runs to 17 residues. V was pared by 3 bases and J by 4 bases, with 19 bases between. CDR3 bases: TGTGCCAGCTCACCGACCAATGGAGGGGACTCCGGAAACACCATATATTTT. Protein sequence: CASSPTNGGDSGNTIYF. Using reference TRBV18 and TRBJ1-3 for the parts outside the CDR3, the full variable domain is NAGVMQNPRHLVRRRGQEARLRCSPMKGHSHVYWYRQLPEEGLKFMVYLQKENIIDESGMPKERFSAEFPKEGPSILRIQQVVRGDSAAYFCASSPTNGGDSGNTIYFGEGSWLTVV.

The gene calls are TRBV6-5 and TRBJ2-2; D possibly corresponds to TRBD1 (5 bases). Germline CDR1 and CDR2: MNHEY and SVGAGI. V was shortened by 4 bases and J by 7 bases, with 10 bases between the two germline ends. This CDR3 comprises 13 residues. The CDR3 loop reads CASSFRAGGELFF. The CDR3 DNA is TGTGCCAGCAGTTTCAGGGCCGGCGGGGAGCTGTTTTTT.